These 23 T cell receptor beta chains came from one sample sequenced in a study of blood T cell repertoires in COVID-19 (TCRdb year 2020). Library preparation was by the immunoSEQ multiplex PCR assay. Entries here come from immuneACCESS through TCRdb and include only in-frame sequences with V and J called. Some clones fail to appear in such tables; in the studies checked, an unresolved V gene covers under half of the shortfall, and the cause of the remainder is unknown. The sample yields nearly 90,000 clones; about two thirds were counted once. Approximately 15% of the sample belongs to the ten largest clones. What was sequenced was peripheral blood. The receptors stem from a woman older than 75 with acute or convalescent COVID-19.

This clone was counted between two and nine times. This chain uses TRBV11-2 with TRBJ1-4; TRBD1 is a possible D gene (6 bases). This CDR3 is built from 17 residues. Per germline, CDR1 SGHAT and CDR2 FQNNGV. V was clipped by 4 bases and J by 6 bases, with 21 bases between them. Here the CDR3 reads CASSYRLPGEGYEKLFF. CDR3 nucleotide sequence: TGTGCCAGCAGCTATAGACTTCCAGGGGAAGGATATGAAAAACTGTTTTTT.

This chain links TRBV12-5 with TRBJ2-5; 9 nucleotides align to TRBD2. CDR1 is LGHNT and CDR2 is FRNRAP in the germline V gene. This CDR3 is built from 13 residues. V shed 6 bases, J shed 2 bases, and the junction held 1 base outside the gene matches. The DNA of the CDR3 is TGTGCTAGTGGCCTAGCGGGGCAAGAGACCCAGTACTTC. Its translation: CASGLAGQETQYF. Supplemented by reference TRBV12-5 and TRBJ2-5, the full variable domain reads DARVTQTPRHKVTEMGQEVTMRCQPILGHNTVFWYRQTMMQGLELLAYFRNRAPLDDSGMPKDRFSAEMPDATLATLKIQPSEPRDSAVYFCASGLAGQETQYFGPGTRLLVL.

The count of this clone is one. The chain couples TRBV6-5 to TRBJ2-3; 7 nucleotides match TRBD1. Per the germline V gene, CDR1 is MNHEY and CDR2 is SVGAGI. V was clipped by 2 bases and J by 3 bases; unmatched bases: 2. The CDR3 contains 14 residues. In DNA form, the CDR3 reads TGTGCCAGCAGTTACGGGACAGTTACAGATACGCAGTATTTT. This gives the protein CASSYGTVTDTQYF.

The chain joins TRBV27 to TRBJ1-2; 8 bases are shared with TRBD1. CDR3 length: 16 amino acids. The V segment lost 5 bases and the J segment 3 bases; nucleotides outside the gene matches: 11. Germline values: CDR1 MNHEY, CDR2 SMNVEV (reference sequence). The CDR3 bases are TGTGCCAGCAGTAATCACCCAGGGGGCGCATACTATGGCTACACCTTC. Its translation is CASSNHPGGAYYGYTF.

The chain uses TRBV5-4 and TRBJ2-3; TRBD2 is a possible D gene (6 bases). The CDR3 has 16 amino acids. Looked up from germline, CDR1 is SGHNT and CDR2 is YYREEE (reference sequence). Trimming left V 4 bases short and J 0 bases short, with 15 bases between. The CDR3 sequence: CASSLPLGTSTDTQYF. CDR3 coding DNA: TGTGCCAGCAGCCTTCCTCTGGGGACTAGCACAGATACGCAGTATTTT.

The chain has TRBV24-1 and TRBJ2-5; D possibly corresponds to TRBD2 (5 bases). The germline gives CDR1 KGHDR, CDR2 SFDVKD. This CDR3 spans 15 amino acids. The V end lost 0 bases, the J end lost 5 bases, and 12 bases lay between the germline ends. CDR3 in amino acids: CATSDLTGNRETQYF. Here the CDR3 DNA reads TGTGCCACCAGTGATTTGACCGGGAATCGTGAGACCCAGTACTTC.

V and J are TRBV6-5 and TRBJ2-2, with a weak D call TRBD1 (6 bases). This CDR3 is 12 amino acids long. Germline values: CDR1 MNHEY, CDR2 SVGAGI. Between the trimmed V and J ends, which lost 10 bases and 4 bases, there was a span of 10 bases. CDR3 coding DNA: TGTGCCACGCGACAGGTCACCGGGGAGCTGTTTTTT. It specifies CATRQVTGELFF.

This clone came up once. The CDR3 here is CASSMGGAETQYF. DNA for the CDR3: TGTGCCAGTAGTATGGGGGGGGCCGAGACCCAGTACTTC. The V and J genes are TRBV19 and TRBJ2-5; perhaps TRBD2 as D (7 bases). The V gene's germline CDR1 is LNHDA and CDR2 SQIVND (reference sequence). V was clipped by 3 bases and J by 5 bases, with 10 bases between them. The CDR3 loop spans 13 amino acids. The variable domain in full, with the rest retrieved from reference TRBV19 and TRBJ2-5, is DGGITQSPKYLFRKEGQNVTLSCEQNLNHDAMYWYRQDPGQGLRLIYYSQIVNDFQKGDIAEGYSVSREKKESFPLTVTSAQKNPTAFYLCASSMGGAETQYFGPGTRLLVL.

The chain employs TRBV3-1 (or the pseudogene TRBV3-2) and TRBJ2-1; 11 bases align to TRBD1. Germline trimming cut 6 bases from V and 8 bases from J; bases unmatched to any gene: 3. The CDR3 is 13 residues long. Germline values: CDR1 LGHDT, CDR2 YNNKEL (reference sequence). This CDR3 reads CASRRTGGDEQFF. CDR3 bases: TGTGCCAGCAGGCGGACAGGGGGCGATGAGCAGTTCTTC.

The V gene is TRBV7-9, the J gene TRBJ1-2, with TRBD1 identical over 11 bases. The V gene end was trimmed by 5 bases and the J gene end by 5 bases; junction bases not matched to a gene: 7. The CDR3 length is 15 residues. CDR1 is SEHNR, CDR2 FQNEAQ, per germline (reference sequence). The CDR3 here is CASSHRDRGRYGYTF. CDR3 nucleotide sequence: TGTGCCAGCAGCCACCGGGACAGGGGGAGGTATGGCTACACCTTC.

The rearrangement joins TRBV4-2 to TRBJ1-1; the match to TRBD1 covers 10 bases. The CDR3 contains 14 residues. V shed 3 bases and J 5 bases; nucleotides not matched to a gene: 3. Germline V gene data show CDR1 as LGHNA and CDR2 as YNFKEQ. The CDR3 nucleotides read TGTGCCAGCAGCCAGACAGGGGGCAGTACTGAAGCTTTCTTT. This codes for CASSQTGGSTEAFF.

The chain combines TRBV7-9 with TRBJ1-6; D gene ambiguous. In germline, CDR1 is SEHNR, CDR2 FQNEAQ (reference sequence). The CDR3 is 16 residues long. The V end was cut by 5 bases, the J end by 0 bases, with 11 bases between. The CDR3, as DNA: TGTGCCAGCAGCCCAGACACAAGCTCCTATAATTCACCCCTCCACTTT. This encodes CASSPDTSSYNSPLHF.

The V gene is TRBV27, the J gene TRBJ2-7; 9 nucleotides line up with TRBD2. The germline V gene encodes CDR1 MNHEY and CDR2 SMNVEV (reference sequence). V gave up 5 bases and J gave up 7 bases; unmatched junction bases: 12. The CDR3 is 15 residues long. This chain's CDR3 is CASSPSAGGFGEQYF. The CDR3 nucleotides are TGTGCCAGCAGTCCGTCAGCGGGGGGCTTCGGAGAGCAGTACTTC.

This chain uses TRBV6-6 with TRBJ2-7; possible D gene TRBD2, 6 bases. CDR3 length equals 12 residues. In germline, CDR1 is MNHNY, CDR2 SVGAGI (reference sequence). Trimming took 0 bases from V and 9 from J, leaving 9 bases between them. The CDR3 sequence is CASSYSGGTQYF. CDR3 coding DNA: TGTGCCAGCAGTTACTCCGGGGGTACGCAGTACTTC.

This clone is a singleton in its sample. J is TRBJ2-7 and V is TRBV6-5; TRBD2 might be the D (6 bases). V was cut by 0 bases and J by 7 bases, with 16 bases left in between. Germline V lookup: CDR1 MNHEY, CDR2 SVGAGI. This CDR3 spans 15 amino acids. This CDR3 reads CASSYSMGGVGEQYF. CDR3 nucleotides: TGTGCCAGCAGTTACTCGATGGGCGGGGTAGGGGAGCAGTACTTC.

This clone was seen a single time. The rearrangement joins TRBV6-2 or TRBV6-3 to TRBJ2-4; unclear D gene. The CDR3 is made up of 16 amino acids. Deletions cut 0 bases from V and 0 bases from J, with 9 bases between. CDR1 and CDR2 (germline): MNHEY, SVGEGT. The CDR3 is CASSYSSLIAKNIQYF. CDR3 DNA sequence: TGTGCCAGCAGTTACTCGAGTCTTATAGCCAAAAACATTCAGTACTTC.

A few counts support this clone. The chain joins TRBV5-6 to TRBJ1-2; 7 positions agree with TRBD1. Germline trimming cut 4 bases from V and 4 bases from J; bases unmatched to any gene: 7. Germline-derived CDR1 and CDR2 are SGHDT and YYEEEE. The CDR3 has 14 amino acids. The CDR3 region has the DNA TGTGCCAGCAGCATCGCACAGGGGACCTATGGCTACACCTTC. Translated, it gives CASSIAQGTYGYTF.

The genes are TRBV7-2 and TRBJ1-2; no definite D call. The CDR3 loop spans 11 amino acids. The ends were cut back, 4 bases at V and 2 bases at J, with 2 bases in the middle. Germline loops: CDR1 SGHTA, CDR2 FQGNSA. CDR3 bases: TGTGCCAGCAGCTCAAACTATGGCTACACCTTC. This codes for CASSSNYGYTF.

For the CDR3, the DNA is TGTGCCAGCACCCCACAGACAGATACGCAGTATTTT. This sequence encodes CASTPQTDTQYF. The V gene is TRBV12-3 or TRBV12-4, the J gene TRBJ2-3; no reliable D call. CDR3 length equals 12 residues. V was trimmed by 7 bases and J by 3 bases, leaving 8 bases between them.

The chain recombines TRBV11-2 with TRBJ2-3; D gene unclear. Germline assignment: CDR1 SGHAT and CDR2 FQNNGV. The germline V and J ends were trimmed by 3 bases and 6 bases, with 10 bases remaining between them. The length of the CDR3 is 13 residues. The CDR3 is CASSLAFSDTQYF. The CDR3 bases are TGTGCCAGCAGCTTGGCCTTTTCGGATACGCAGTATTTT. Using reference TRBV11-2 and TRBJ2-3 for the parts outside the CDR3, the full variable domain is EAGVAQSPRYKIIEKRQSVAFWCNPISGHATLYWYQQILGQGPKLLIQFQNNGVVDDSQLPKDRFSAERLKGVDSTLKIQPAKLEDSAVYLCASSLAFSDTQYFGPGTRLTVL.

The CDR3 loop is CASSLRGAPQHF. DNA for the CDR3: TGTGCCAGTAGCCTCCGGGGGGCGCCCCAGCATTTT. The rearrangement links TRBV19 to TRBJ1-5, with D possibly TRBD1 on 6 matching bases. Germline CDR1 is LNHDA and CDR2 is SQIVND (reference sequence). The V gene lost 6 bases and the J gene lost 9 bases, with 12 bases spanning the gap. The CDR3 runs 12 residues. The variable domain in full, with the rest retrieved from reference TRBV19 and TRBJ1-5, is DGGITQSPKYLFRKEGQNVTLSCEQNLNHDAMYWYRQDPGQGLRLIYYSQIVNDFQKGDIAEGYSVSREKKESFPLTVTSAQKNPTAFYLCASSLRGAPQHFGDGTRLSIL.

J is TRBJ2-7 and V is TRBV2; 7 bases fit TRBD1. Per germline, CDR1 SNHLY and CDR2 FYNNEI. V lost 6 bases, J lost 2 bases, and 10 bases stayed unmatched. The CDR3 has 15 amino acids. The CDR3, as DNA: TGTGCCAGCAGCCCCGGACAGGTAGGGACCTACGAGCAGTACTTC. Amino acids: CASSPGQVGTYEQYF.

The chain combines TRBV4-1 with TRBJ2-1, with TRBD2 matching over 9 bases. CDR1 and CDR2 (germline): MGHRA, YSYEKL. With 2 bases clipped from V and 7 bases from J, the junction kept 12 bases outside the gene matches. This CDR3 region has 17 residues. The CDR3 reads CASSQSAGGILENEQFF. CDR3 coding DNA: TGCGCCAGCAGCCAATCCGCGGGGGGGATACTGGAGAATGAGCAGTTCTTC.